What follows are 9 T cell receptor beta chains derived from one specimen sequenced in a study of T-cell memory formation after mild COVID-19. One entry per CDR3 protein results from TCRdb running MiXCR on the 5' RACE reads. Altogether over 500,000 distinct CDR3 sequences are present, around 16% being singletons, with the ten largest covering roughly 7.8%. The specimen sequenced was PBMCs or a T cell subset sorted from them (not recorded which). Receptors were obtained from an adult woman who had mild COVID-19 (a few samples of this study predate the infection). Cell type and time point are not known.

This clonotype was seen a few times. The V gene is TRBV5-1, the J gene TRBJ1-1; D not resolved. The CDR3 runs to 15 residues. Trimming took off 0 bases at V and 6 bases at J, with 15 bases between the two ends. CDR1 and CDR2 (germline): SGHRS, YFSETQ. The DNA of the CDR3 is TGCGCCAGCAGCTTGGGGTACCGGAATAGGGCTGAAGCTTTCTTT. Protein product: CASSLGYRNRAEAFF. Based on the CDR3 plus reference TRBV5-1 and TRBJ1-1, the full variable domain is KAGVTQTPRYLIKTRGQQVTLSCSPISGHRSVSWYQQTPGQGLQFLFEYFSETQRNKGNFPGRFSGRQFSNSRSEMNVSTLELGDSALYLCASSLGYRNRAEAFFGQGTRLTVV.

This clonotype was counted a few times. The chain couples TRBV5-1 to TRBJ1-1; 9 bases are shared with TRBD1. Germline CDR1 reads SGHRS; CDR2 reads YFSETQ. This CDR3 region has 16 residues. V trimming: 4 bases; J trimming: 4 bases; junction bases outside the gene matches: 11. The CDR3 bases are TGCGCCAGCAGCCTATACAGACAGGGGGAGGTCACTGAAGCTTTCTTT. Amino acids: CASSLYRQGEVTEAFF.

This clonotype has more than one count but fewer than ten. This chain connects TRBV11-2 to TRBJ1-5; 7 positions agree with TRBD1. CDR1 SGHAT and CDR2 FQNNGV come from the germline V gene. Germline trimming cut 4 bases from V and 5 bases from J; bases unmatched to any gene: 14. The CDR3 is 17 amino acids. CDR3 nucleotides: TGTGCCAGCAGCTCACTGACAGGGAGGGATGGGGATCAGCCCCAGCATTTT. Protein product: CASSSLTGRDGDQPQHF.

The rearrangement uses TRBV27 and TRBJ1-3; D is uncertain. This CDR3 has 11 residues. Germline CDR1 reads MNHEY; CDR2 reads SMNVEV (reference sequence). V dropped 11 bases and J dropped 2 bases, with 7 bases sitting between them. The CDR3 DNA is TGTGCCTCCAGAACTGGAAACACCATATATTTT. Translated: CASRTGNTIYF.

This sequence joins TRBV27 and TRBJ1-5, with D possibly TRBD1 on 6 matching bases. V was pared by 5 bases and J by 7 bases, with 21 bases between. This CDR3 spans 16 amino acids. CDR1 is MNHEY, CDR2 SMNVEV, per germline (reference sequence). The CDR3 coding sequence is TGTGCCAGCAGTCCCACCCAGGGGATCGGAGTCCAGCCCCAGCATTTT. Amino acid sequence: CASSPTQGIGVQPQHF.

The chain recombines TRBV7-9 with TRBJ2-5, with a weak D call TRBD2 (6 bases). Germline lookup yields CDR1 SEHNR and CDR2 FQNEAQ (reference sequence). This CDR3 has 16 residues. The V and J ends lost 5 bases and 4 bases respectively, with 20 bases between them. The CDR3 bases are TGTGCCAGCAGCCAAGGGTTCGGCGGGATCGGAGAGACCCAGTACTTC. Translation: CASSQGFGGIGETQYF.

This clonotype showed up many times. The gene calls are TRBV6-1 and TRBJ1-2; 12 positions match TRBD1. The CDR3 spans 13 residues. Germline assignment: CDR1 MNHNS and CDR2 SASEGT. V gave up 7 bases and J gave up 7 bases; unmatched junction bases: 4. The CDR3 here is CASKPGQGAGYTF. The CDR3 DNA reads as TGTGCCAGCAAACCGGGACAGGGGGCTGGCTACACCTTC.

This clonotype was counted at least ten times. The genes are TRBV5-5 and TRBJ2-5; TRBD2 matches at 7 bases. CDR3 length: 13 amino acids. V gave up 6 bases and J gave up 5 bases; unmatched junction bases: 7. CDR1 and CDR2 from the germline V gene are SGHKS and YYEKEE (reference sequence). The CDR3 DNA sequence: TGTGCCAGCACCCGAGGGCGGGAGGAGACCCAGTACTTC. It specifies CASTRGREETQYF.

The V call is TRBV7-6, the J call TRBJ2-6; 9 bases map to TRBD1. V lost 5 bases to trimming and J lost 3 bases; unmatched junction nucleotides: 2. The V gene's germline CDR1 is SGHVS and CDR2 FNYEAQ. The CDR3 has 15 residues. DNA for the CDR3: TGTGCCAGCAGCAGGACAGGGGATGGGGCCAACGTCCTGACTTTC. Its translation: CASSRTGDGANVLTF.